Here is one TCR beta chain with its context. The V segment lost 5 bases and the J segment 0 bases; nucleotides outside the gene matches: 4. The CDR3 spans 15 residues. CDR1 is MNHEY and CDR2 is SVGAGI in the germline V gene. Clones were read by immunoSEQ multiplex PCR, and TCRdb kept only the in-frame ones, dropping some. Here the sample spans roughly 280,000 clones, approximately 92% being singletons. The sample originates from a study of blood T cell repertoires in COVID-19. This clonotype was obtained from a woman aged 18-29 years who had recovered from COVID-19. The chain is built from TRBV6-5 and TRBJ2-1; TRBD1 matches at 7 bases. Sequencing used PBMCs or T cells enriched from blood (not recorded which). The CDR3 nucleotides are TGTGCCAGCAGTCGGGACAGTAGCTCCTACAATGAGCAGTTCTTC. Its translation is CASSRDSSSYNEQFF.